Described below is a single TCR beta chain sequence and its context. This CDR3 comprises 15 residues. V lost 4 bases and J lost 10; bases outside the gene matches: 11. From germline, CDR1 is SGHRS and CDR2 YFSETQ. This entry comes from a study of blood T cell repertoires in COVID-19. In the study overall: The United States, Italy and Spain provided the acute and convalescent COVID-19 samples. In each case, the material was cDNA or gDNA derived from T cells, B-cell-depleted T cells, or PBMCs.

In the authors' methods: Amplifying reference gene primers gave estimates of nucleated cell counts. This table comes from immunoSEQ multiplex PCR, and its TCRdb copy is limited to in-frame clones, with some not included. D and trimming come from the DNA, and the V and J calls and clone size come from that table. The data show 130,000 to 150,000 clones, with around 81% seen just once and 10% to 15% held by the top ten. The sequenced sample was peripheral blood. This chain uses TRBV5-1 with TRBJ2-1; 10 nucleotides align to TRBD1. This clonotype was obtained from a man between 60 and 70 years old with active or convalescent COVID-19. This CDR3 reads CASSPRDRGRREQFF. CDR3 nucleotide sequence: TGCGCCAGCAGCCCCCGAGACAGGGGGCGCCGGGAGCAGTTCTTC.